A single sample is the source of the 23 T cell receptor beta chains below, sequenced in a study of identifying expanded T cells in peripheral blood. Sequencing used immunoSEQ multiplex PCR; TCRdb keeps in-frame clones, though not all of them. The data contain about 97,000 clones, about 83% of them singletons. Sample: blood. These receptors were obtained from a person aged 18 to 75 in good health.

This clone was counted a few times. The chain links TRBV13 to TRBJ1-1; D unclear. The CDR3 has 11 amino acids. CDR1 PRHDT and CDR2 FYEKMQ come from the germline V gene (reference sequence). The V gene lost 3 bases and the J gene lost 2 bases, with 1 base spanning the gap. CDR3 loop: CASSFNTEAFF. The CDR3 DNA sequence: TGTGCCAGCAGCTTTAACACTGAAGCTTTCTTT.

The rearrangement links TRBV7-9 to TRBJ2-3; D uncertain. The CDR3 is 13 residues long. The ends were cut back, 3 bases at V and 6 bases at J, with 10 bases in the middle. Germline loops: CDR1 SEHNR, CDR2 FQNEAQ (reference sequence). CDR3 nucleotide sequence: TGTGCCAGCAGCTTCATTTTTGGGGATACGCAGTATTTT. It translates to CASSFIFGDTQYF.

The CDR3 region is CASSLSGGWGYGYTF. In nucleotides, the CDR3 is TGTGCCAGTAGCCTCAGCGGAGGTTGGGGTTATGGCTACACCTTC. The J gene is TRBJ1-2, the V gene TRBV19, with D unresolved. Germline values: CDR1 LNHDA, CDR2 SQIVND (reference sequence). V gave up 6 bases and J gave up 5 bases, with 19 bases separating them. This CDR3 has 15 residues.

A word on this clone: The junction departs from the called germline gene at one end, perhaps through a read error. In DNA, the CDR3 is TGTGCCAACAGCTTCGGGGGCGCCCGCGCCAGAGAGACCCAGTACTTC. It translates to CANSFGGARARETQYF. This sequence joins TRBV7-9 and TRBJ2-5, with D tentatively TRBD1 or TRBD2 (6 bases each). Germline lookup yields CDR1 SEHNR and CDR2 FQNEAQ (reference sequence). The CDR3 is 16 residues long.

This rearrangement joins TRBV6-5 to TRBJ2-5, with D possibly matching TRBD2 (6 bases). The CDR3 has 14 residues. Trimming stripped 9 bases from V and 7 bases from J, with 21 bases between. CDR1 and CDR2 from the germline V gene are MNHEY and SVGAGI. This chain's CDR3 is CASGRTRAVLTQYF. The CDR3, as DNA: TGTGCCAGTGGGAGGACCCGGGCGGTGCTGACCCAGTACTTC.

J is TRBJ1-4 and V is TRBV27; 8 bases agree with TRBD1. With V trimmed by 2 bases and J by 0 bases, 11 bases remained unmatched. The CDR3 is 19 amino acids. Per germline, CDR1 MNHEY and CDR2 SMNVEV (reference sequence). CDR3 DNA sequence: TGTGCCAGCAGTTTAGGAGCGACAGGGGTGGCCTCAACTAATGAAAAACTGTTTTTT. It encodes CASSLGATGVASTNEKLFF. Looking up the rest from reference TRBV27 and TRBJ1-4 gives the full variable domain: EAQVTQNPRYLITVTGKKLTVTCSQNMNHEYMSWYRQDPGLGLRQIYYSMNVEVTDKGDVPEGYKVSRKEKRNFPLILESPSPNQTSLYFCASSLGATGVASTNEKLFFGSGTQLSVL.

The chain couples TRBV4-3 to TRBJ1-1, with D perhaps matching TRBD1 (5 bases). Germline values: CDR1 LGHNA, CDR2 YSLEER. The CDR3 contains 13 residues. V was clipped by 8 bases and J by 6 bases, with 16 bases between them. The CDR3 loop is CASGGVGVPEAFF. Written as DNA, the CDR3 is TGCGCCAGCGGAGGGGTCGGGGTCCCTGAAGCTTTCTTT.

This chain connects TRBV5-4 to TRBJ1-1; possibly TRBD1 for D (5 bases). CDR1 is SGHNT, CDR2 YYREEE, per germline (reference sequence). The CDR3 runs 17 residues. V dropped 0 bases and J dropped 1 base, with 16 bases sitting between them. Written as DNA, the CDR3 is TGTGCCAGCAGCTTGGACGGGACCTCCGCCAGGAACACTGAAGCTTTCTTT. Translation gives CASSLDGTSARNTEAFF. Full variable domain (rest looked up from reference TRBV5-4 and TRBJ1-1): ETGVTQSPTHLIKTRGQQVTLRCSSQSGHNTVSWYQQALGQGPQFIFQYYREEENGRGNFPPRFSGLQFPNYSSELNVNALELDDSALYLCASSLDGTSARNTEAFFGQGTRLTVV.

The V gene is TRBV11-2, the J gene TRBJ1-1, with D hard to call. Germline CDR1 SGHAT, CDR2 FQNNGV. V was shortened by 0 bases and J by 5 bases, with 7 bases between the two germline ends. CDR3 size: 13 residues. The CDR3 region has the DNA TGTGCCAGCAGCTTAGAGTGGGGAACTGAAGCTTTCTTT. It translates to CASSLEWGTEAFF.

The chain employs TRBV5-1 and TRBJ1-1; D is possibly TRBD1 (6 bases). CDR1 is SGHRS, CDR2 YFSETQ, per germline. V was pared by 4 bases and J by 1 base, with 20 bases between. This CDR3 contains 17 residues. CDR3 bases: TGCGCCAGCAGCCAAACAGGGTCCGCGTGGGGGAACACTGAAGCTTTCTTT. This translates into CASSQTGSAWGNTEAFF.

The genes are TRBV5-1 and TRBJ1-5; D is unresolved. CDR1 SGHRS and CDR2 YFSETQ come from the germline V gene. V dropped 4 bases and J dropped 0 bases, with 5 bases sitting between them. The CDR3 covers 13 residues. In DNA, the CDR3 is TGCGCCAGCAGCGCGGATAGCAATCAGCCCCAGCATTTT. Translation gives CASSADSNQPQHF.

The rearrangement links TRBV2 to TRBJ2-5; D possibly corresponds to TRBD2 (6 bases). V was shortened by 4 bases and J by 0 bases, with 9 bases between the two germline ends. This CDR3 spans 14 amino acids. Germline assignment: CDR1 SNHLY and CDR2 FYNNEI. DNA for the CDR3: TGTGCCAGCAGTGGGACTACCTACCAAGAGACCCAGTACTTC. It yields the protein CASSGTTYQETQYF.

The CDR3 nucleotides are TGTGCCAGCAGCTCCGGCCTGGAGCAGTTCTTC. Protein product: CASSSGLEQFF. This chain uses TRBV7-6 with TRBJ2-1; D remains unclear. Germline CDR1 and CDR2: SGHVS and FNYEAQ. V was trimmed by 4 bases and J by 10 bases, leaving 8 bases between them. The CDR3 extends over 11 amino acids.

Written as DNA, the CDR3 is TGTGCCAGTAGTCCCTCCCTCTTGGGAGGATCACCCCTCCACTTT. The encoded protein is CASSPSLLGGSPLHF. The chain couples TRBV19 to TRBJ1-6; D remains ambiguous. V shed 5 bases and J shed 10 bases, with 18 bases lying between them. The CDR3 covers 15 residues. Germline values: CDR1 LNHDA, CDR2 SQIVND (reference sequence).

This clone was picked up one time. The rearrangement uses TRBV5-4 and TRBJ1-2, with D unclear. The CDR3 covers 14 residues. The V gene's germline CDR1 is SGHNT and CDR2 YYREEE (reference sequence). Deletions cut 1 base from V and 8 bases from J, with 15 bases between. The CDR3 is CASSLSGRDAGYTF. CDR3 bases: TGTGCCAGCAGCTTGTCTGGTAGAGATGCCGGCTACACCTTC.

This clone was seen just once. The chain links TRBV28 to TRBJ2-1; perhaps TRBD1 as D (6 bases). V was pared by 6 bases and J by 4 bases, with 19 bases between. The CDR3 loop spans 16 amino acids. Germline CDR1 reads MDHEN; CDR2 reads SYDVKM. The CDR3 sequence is CASSPLLIQGYNEQFF. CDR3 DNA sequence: TGTGCCAGCAGCCCTCTTTTAATACAGGGATACAATGAGCAGTTCTTC. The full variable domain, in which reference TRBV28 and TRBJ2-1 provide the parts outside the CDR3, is DVKVTQSSRYLVKRTGEKVFLECVQDMDHENMFWYRQDPGLGLRLIYFSYDVKMKEKGDIPEGYSVSREKKERFSLILESASTNQTSMYLCASSPLLIQGYNEQFFGPGTRLTVL.

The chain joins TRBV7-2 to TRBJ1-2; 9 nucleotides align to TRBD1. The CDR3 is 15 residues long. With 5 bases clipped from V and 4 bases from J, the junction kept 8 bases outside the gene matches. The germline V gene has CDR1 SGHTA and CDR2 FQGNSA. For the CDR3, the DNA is TGTGCCAGCAGCCCCAACAGGGGGCGGCTCTATGGCTACACCTTC. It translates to CASSPNRGRLYGYTF.

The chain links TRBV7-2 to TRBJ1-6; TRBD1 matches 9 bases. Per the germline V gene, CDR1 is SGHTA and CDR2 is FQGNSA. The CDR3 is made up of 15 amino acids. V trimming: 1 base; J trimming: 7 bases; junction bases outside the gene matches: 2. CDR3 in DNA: TGTGCCAGCAGCTTAGGGACAGGGGAAAATTCACCCCTCCACTTT. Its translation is CASSLGTGENSPLHF.

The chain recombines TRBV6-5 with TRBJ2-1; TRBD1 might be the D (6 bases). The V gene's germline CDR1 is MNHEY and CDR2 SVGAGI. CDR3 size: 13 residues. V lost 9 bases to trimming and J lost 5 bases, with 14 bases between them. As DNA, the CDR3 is TGTGCCAGTGAGACAGGTTGGAACAATGAGCAGTTCTTC. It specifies CASETGWNNEQFF.

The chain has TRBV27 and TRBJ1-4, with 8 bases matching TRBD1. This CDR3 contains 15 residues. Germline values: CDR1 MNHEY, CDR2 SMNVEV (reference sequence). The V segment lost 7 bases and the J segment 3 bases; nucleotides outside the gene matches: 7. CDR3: CASKTRDRPNEKLFF. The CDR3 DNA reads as TGTGCCAGCAAGACCCGGGACAGGCCTAATGAAAAACTGTTTTTT.

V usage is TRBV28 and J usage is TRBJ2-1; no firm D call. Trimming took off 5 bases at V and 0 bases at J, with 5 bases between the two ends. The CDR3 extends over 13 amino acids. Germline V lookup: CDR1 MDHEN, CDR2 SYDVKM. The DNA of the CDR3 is TGTGCCAGCAGTCCGTACTCCTACAATGAGCAGTTCTTC. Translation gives CASSPYSYNEQFF.

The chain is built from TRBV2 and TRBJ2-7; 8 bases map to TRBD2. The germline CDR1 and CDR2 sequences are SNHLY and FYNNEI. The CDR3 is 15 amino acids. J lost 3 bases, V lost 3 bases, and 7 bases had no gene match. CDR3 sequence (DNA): TGTGCCAGCAGTGACGGCGGGGGGCGAAACTACGAGCAGTACTTC. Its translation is CASSDGGGRNYEQYF.

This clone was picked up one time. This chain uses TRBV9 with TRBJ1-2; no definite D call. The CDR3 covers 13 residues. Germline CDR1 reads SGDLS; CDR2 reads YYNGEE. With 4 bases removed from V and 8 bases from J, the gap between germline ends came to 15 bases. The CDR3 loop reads CASSSPDRGGYTF. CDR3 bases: TGTGCCAGCAGCTCACCAGATCGAGGAGGCTACACCTTC. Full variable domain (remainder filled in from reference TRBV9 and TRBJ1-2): DSGVTQTPKHLITATGQRVTLRCSPRSGDLSVYWYQQSLDQGLQFLIQYYNGEERAKGNILERFSAQQFPDLHSELNLSSLELGDSALYFCASSSPDRGGYTFGSGTRLTVV.